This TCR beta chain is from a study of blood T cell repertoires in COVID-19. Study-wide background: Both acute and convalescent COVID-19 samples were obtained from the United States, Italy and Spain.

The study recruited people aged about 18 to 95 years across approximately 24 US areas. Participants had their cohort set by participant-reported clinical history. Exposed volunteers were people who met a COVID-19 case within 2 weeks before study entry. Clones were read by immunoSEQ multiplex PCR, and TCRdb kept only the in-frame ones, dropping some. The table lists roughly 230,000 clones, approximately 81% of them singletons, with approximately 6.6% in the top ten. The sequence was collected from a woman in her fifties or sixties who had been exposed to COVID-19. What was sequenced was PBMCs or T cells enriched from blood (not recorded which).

CDR3 residues: CASSTGLAGVETQYF. The CDR3 DNA is TGTGCCAGCAGCACTGGACTAGCGGGGGTCGAGACCCAGTACTTC. The rearrangement uses TRBV11-2 and TRBJ2-5; 13 bases line up with TRBD2. In germline, CDR1 is SGHAT, CDR2 FQNNGV. The CDR3 runs 15 residues. With 5 bases clipped from V and 5 bases from J, the junction kept 5 bases outside the gene matches. Using reference TRBV11-2 and TRBJ2-5 for the parts outside the CDR3, the full variable domain is EAGVAQSPRYKIIEKRQSVAFWCNPISGHATLYWYQQILGQGPKLLIQFQNNGVVDDSQLPKDRFSAERLKGVDSTLKIQPAKLEDSAVYLCASSTGLAGVETQYFGPGTRLLVL.